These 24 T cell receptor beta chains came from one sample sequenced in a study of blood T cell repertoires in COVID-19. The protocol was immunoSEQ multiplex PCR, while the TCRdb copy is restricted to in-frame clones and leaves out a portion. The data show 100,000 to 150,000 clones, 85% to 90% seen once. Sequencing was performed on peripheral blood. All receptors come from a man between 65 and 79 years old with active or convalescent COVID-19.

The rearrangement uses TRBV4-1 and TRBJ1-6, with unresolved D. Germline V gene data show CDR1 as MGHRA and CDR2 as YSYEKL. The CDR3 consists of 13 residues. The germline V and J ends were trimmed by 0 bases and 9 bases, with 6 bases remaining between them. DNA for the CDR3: TGCGCCAGCAGCCAAGACGAGGGTTCACCCCTCCACTTT. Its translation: CASSQDEGSPLHF.

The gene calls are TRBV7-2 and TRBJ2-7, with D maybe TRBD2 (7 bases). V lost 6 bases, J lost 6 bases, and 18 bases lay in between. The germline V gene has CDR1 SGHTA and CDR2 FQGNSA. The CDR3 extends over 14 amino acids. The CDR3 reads CASRGGGSTPEQYF. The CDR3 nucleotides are TGTGCCAGCAGAGGGGGGGGGAGTACCCCCGAGCAGTACTTC.

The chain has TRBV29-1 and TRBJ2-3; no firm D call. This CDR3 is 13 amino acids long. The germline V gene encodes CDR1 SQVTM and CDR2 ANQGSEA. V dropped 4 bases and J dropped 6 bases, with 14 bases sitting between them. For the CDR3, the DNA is TGCAGCGTTGTTGCTCCCTTCGAGGATACGCAGTATTTT. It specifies CSVVAPFEDTQYF.

CDR3 loop: CASSATSASGDTQYF. The DNA of the CDR3 is TGTGCCAGCAGCGCGACTAGCGCTTCGGGAGATACGCAGTATTTT. The rearrangement joins TRBV9 to TRBJ2-3; TRBD2 aligns across 8 bases. Germline V gene sequence: CDR1 SGDLS, CDR2 YYNGEE. CDR3 length: 15 amino acids. V dropped 3 bases and J dropped 5; count of bases not matched to a gene: 8.

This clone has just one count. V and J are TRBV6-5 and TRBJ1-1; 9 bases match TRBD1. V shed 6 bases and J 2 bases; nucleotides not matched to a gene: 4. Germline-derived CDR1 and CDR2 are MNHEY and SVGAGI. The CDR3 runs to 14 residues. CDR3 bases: TGTGCCAGCAGCCGGACAGGGGTCAACACTGAAGCTTTCTTT. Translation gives CASSRTGVNTEAFF.

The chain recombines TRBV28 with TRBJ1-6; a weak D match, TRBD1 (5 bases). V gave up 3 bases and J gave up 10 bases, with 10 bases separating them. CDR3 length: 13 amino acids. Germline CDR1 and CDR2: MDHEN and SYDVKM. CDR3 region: CASSFRVNSPLHF. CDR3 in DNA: TGTGCCAGCAGTTTCAGGGTGAACTCACCCCTCCACTTT.

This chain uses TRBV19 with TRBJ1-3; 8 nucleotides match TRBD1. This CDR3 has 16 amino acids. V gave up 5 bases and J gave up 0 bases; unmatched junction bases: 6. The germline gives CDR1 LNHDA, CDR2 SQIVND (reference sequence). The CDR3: CASSPRDRSSGNTIYF. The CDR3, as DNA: TGTGCCAGTAGTCCGCGGGACAGGAGCTCTGGAAACACCATATATTTT.

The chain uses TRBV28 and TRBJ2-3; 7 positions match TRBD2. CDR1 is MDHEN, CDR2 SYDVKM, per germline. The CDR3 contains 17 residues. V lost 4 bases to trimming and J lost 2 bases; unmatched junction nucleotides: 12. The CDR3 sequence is CASSSPPGREYTDTQYF. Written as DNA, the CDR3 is TGTGCCAGCAGTTCACCCCCGGGGCGGGAGTACACAGATACGCAGTATTTT.

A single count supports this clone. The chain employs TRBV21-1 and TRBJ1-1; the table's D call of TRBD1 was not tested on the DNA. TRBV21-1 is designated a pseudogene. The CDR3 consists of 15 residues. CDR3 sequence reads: CASSPGQRADTEAFF. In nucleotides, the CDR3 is TGTGCCAGCAGCCCAGGACAGAGAGCGGACACTGAAGCTTTCTTT.

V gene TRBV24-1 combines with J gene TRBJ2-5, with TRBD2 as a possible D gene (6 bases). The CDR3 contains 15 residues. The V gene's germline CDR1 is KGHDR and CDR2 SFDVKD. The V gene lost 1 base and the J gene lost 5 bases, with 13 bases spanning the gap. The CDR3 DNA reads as TGTGCCACCAGTGATTTCCGGAGGGACGGCGAGACCCAGTACTTC. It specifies CATSDFRRDGETQYF.

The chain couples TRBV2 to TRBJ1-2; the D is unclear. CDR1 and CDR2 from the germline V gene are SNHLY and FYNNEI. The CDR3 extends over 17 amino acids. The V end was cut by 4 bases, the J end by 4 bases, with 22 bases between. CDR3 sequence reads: CASSAEDGRSASYGYTF. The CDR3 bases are TGTGCCAGCAGTGCGGAGGACGGTCGTTCGGCCTCCTATGGCTACACCTTC.

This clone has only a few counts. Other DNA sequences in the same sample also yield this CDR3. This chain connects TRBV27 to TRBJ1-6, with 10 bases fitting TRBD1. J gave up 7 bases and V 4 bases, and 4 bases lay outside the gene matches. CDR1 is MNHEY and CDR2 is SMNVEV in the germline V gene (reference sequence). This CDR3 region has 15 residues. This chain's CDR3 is CASSWGQGRNSPLHF. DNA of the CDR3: TGTGCCAGCAGTTGGGGACAGGGGAGGAATTCACCCCTCCACTTT.

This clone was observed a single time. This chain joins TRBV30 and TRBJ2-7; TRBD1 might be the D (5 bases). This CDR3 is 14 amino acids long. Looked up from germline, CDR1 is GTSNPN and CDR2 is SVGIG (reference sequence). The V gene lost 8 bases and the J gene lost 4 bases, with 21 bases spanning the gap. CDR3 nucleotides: TGTGCCAGCTCCTCGCTTGACAGATATTACGAGCAGTACTTC. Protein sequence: CASSSLDRYYEQYF.

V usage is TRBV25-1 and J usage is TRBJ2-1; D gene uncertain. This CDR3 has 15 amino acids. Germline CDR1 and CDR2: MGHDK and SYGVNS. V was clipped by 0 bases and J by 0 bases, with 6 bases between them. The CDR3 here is CASSEYKSSYNEQFF. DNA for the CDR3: TGTGCCAGCAGTGAATATAAGAGCTCCTACAATGAGCAGTTCTTC.

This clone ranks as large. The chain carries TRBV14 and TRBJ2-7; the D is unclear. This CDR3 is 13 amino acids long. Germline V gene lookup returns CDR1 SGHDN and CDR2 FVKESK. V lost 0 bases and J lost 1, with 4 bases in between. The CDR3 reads CASSQDRSYEQYF. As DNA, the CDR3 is TGTGCCAGCAGCCAAGACAGATCCTACGAGCAGTACTTC.

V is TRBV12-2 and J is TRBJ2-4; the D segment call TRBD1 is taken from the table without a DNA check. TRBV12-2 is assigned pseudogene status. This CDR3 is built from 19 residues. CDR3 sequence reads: CASRPKVGTGKVSDYPRYF. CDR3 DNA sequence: TGTGCAAGTCGCCCTAAGGTAGGGACAGGGAAGGTTTCGGACTACCCTCGATACTTC.

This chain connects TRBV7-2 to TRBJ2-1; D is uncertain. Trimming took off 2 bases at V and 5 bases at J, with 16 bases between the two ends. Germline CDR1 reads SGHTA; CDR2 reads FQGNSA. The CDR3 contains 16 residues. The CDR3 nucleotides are TGTGCCAGCAGCTTATTGGGCCTTAACGTGGACAATGAGCAGTTCTTC. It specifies CASSLLGLNVDNEQFF.

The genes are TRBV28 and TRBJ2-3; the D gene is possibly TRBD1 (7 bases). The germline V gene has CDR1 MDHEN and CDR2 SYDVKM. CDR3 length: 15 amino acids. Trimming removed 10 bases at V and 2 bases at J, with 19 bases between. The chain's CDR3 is CATRGASGFTDTQYF. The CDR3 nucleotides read TGTGCCACCAGGGGGGCGAGCGGTTTCACAGATACGCAGTATTTT.

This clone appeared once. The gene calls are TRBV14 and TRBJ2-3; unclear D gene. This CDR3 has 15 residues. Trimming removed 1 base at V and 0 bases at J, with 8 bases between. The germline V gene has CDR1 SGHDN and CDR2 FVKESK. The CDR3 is CASSQVYSSTDTQYF. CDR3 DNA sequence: TGTGCCAGCAGCCAAGTATATTCTAGCACAGATACGCAGTATTTT.

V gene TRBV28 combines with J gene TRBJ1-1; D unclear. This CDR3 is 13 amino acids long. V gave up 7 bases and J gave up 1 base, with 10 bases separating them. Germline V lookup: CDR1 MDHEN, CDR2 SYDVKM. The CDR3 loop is CASIPAGNTEAFF. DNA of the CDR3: TGTGCCAGCATTCCCGCGGGGAACACTGAAGCTTTCTTT.

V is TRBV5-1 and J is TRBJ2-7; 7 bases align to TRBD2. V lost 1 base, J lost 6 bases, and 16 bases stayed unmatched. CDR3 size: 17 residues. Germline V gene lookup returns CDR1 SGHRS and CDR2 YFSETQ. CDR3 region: CASSLFASGGPLREQYF. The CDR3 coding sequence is TGCGCCAGCAGCTTGTTCGCTAGCGGAGGGCCTTTACGCGAGCAGTACTTC.

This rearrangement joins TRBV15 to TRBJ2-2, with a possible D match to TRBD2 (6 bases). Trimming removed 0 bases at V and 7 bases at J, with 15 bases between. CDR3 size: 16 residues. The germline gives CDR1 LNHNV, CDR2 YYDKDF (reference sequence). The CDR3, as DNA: TGTGCCACCAGCAGAGAAAGACGGGAGTGGAGCGGGGAGCTGTTTTTT. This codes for CATSRERREWSGELFF. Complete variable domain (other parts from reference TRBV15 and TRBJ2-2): DAMVIQNPRYQVTQFGKPVTLSCSQTLNHNVMYWYQQKSSQAPKLLFHYYDKDFNNEADTPDNFQSRRPNTSFCFLDIRSPGLGDTAMYLCATSRERREWSGELFFGEGSRLTVL.

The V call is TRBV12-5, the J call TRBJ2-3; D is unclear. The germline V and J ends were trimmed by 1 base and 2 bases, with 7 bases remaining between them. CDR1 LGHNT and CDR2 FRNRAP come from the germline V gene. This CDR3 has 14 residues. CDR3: CASGLAVITDTQYF. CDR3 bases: TGTGCTAGTGGTTTGGCGGTGATCACAGATACGCAGTATTTT.

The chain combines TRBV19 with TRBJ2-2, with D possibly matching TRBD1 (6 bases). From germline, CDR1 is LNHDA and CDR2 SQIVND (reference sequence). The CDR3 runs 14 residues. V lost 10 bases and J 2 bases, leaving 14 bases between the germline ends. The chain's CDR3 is CATRLQGNTGELFF. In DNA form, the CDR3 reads TGTGCCACCAGGTTACAGGGAAACACCGGGGAGCTGTTTTTT.